The source of this T cell receptor (beta chain) is a study of T cell clonality in common variable immunodeficiency. Each donor provided roughly 5 to 8 ml of heparinized whole blood. The study, taken as a whole, reports: Fewer deletions and N-nucleotide insertions were reportedly seen in common variable immunodeficiency TCR beta sequences.

The length of the CDR3 is 18 residues. Trimming removed 3 bases from V and 4 bases from J, with 21 bases in between. Germline V lookup: CDR1 KGHSH, CDR2 LQKENI. Only in-frame clones appear in the TCRdb table, and some are missing; sequencing was by immunoSEQ multiplex PCR. The sample is made up of about 33,000 clones, none counted only once. A remark on this clone: As yet, its antigen is unknown. The read stops 3 residues short of the end of the CDR3; the missing end is completed from the germline J gene.

The sequenced sample was peripheral blood mononuclear cells. This clonotype was sampled from a human donor with common variable immunodeficiency. V usage is TRBV18 and J usage is TRBJ2-2; D perhaps matches TRBD1 (7 bases). The CDR3: CASSPEGAISIFTGELFF. CDR3 DNA, as far as it was read: TGTGCCAGCTCACCGGAGGGGGCGATTTCTATATTCACCGGGGAG.